These 27 T cell receptor beta chains share one sample of origin, sequenced in a study of graft-versus-host responses after intestinal transplantation. The table came from immunoSEQ multiplex PCR; TCRdb's copy has only in-frame clones and leaves some out. Of 65,000 to 90,000 clones in the sample, around 93% were seen once. For these TCRs, the target antigens are not known. Sequencing was performed on unstimulated CD8+ T cells sorted from spleen or lymph node cells, taken before transplant. The receptors shown here come from a human donor who was the organ donor for an intestinal transplant.

The rearrangement links TRBV2 to TRBJ2-5; 8 nucleotides agree with TRBD2. CDR3 length equals 17 residues. Looked up from germline, CDR1 is SNHLY and CDR2 is FYNNEI. The trim removed 4 bases at V and 5 bases at J, leaving 15 bases unmatched. CDR3 sequence (DNA): TGTGCCAGCAGTGGGACTAGCTGGGGGCAAGTTCATGAGACCCAGTACTTC. Its protein product is CASSGTSWGQVHETQYF. The variable domain in full, completed from reference TRBV2 and TRBJ2-5, reads EPEVTQTPSHQVTQMGQEVILRCVPISNHLYFYWYRQILGQKVEFLVSFYNNEISEKSEIFDDQFSVERPDGSNFTLKIRSTKLEDSAMYFCASSGTSWGQVHETQYFGPGTRLLVL.

The V call is TRBV11-2, the J call TRBJ2-1; no reliable D call. This CDR3 has 15 amino acids. Germline CDR1 SGHAT, CDR2 FQNNGV. The V and J ends lost 4 bases and 5 bases respectively, with 15 bases between them. The CDR3 DNA sequence: TGTGCCAGCAGCTCCCGGGTGAGGCTCGACAATGAGCAGTTCTTC. Residues: CASSSRVRLDNEQFF.

The chain has TRBV6-1 and TRBJ1-2; TRBD1 might be the D (6 bases). The CDR3 contains 13 residues. The germline V gene encodes CDR1 MNHNS and CDR2 SASEGT. V lost 8 bases and J 7 bases, leaving 17 bases between the germline ends. The CDR3 reads CASERRTEPGYTF. The CDR3 DNA reads as TGTGCCAGCGAGAGAAGGACAGAGCCTGGCTACACCTTC.

The CDR3 coding sequence is TGTGCCAGCAGCTTAGTGACAGACTATAATTCACCCCTCCACTTT. This sequence encodes CASSLVTDYNSPLHF. This chain connects TRBV11-2 to TRBJ1-6, with a possible D match to TRBD1 (5 bases). V was cut by 1 base and J by 3 bases, with 7 bases left in between. The CDR3 runs to 15 residues. CDR1 is SGHAT and CDR2 is FQNNGV in the germline V gene.

This chain joins TRBV9 and TRBJ2-3; D not certain. Germline values: CDR1 SGDLS, CDR2 YYNGEE. The CDR3 is 12 amino acids. The V and J ends lost 6 bases and 2 bases respectively, with 7 bases between them. The CDR3: CASTTNTDTQYF. The CDR3 DNA is TGTGCCAGCACAACAAACACAGATACGCAGTATTTT.

This chain links TRBV29-1 with TRBJ2-1, with 11 bases aligning to TRBD1. V lost 7 bases, J lost 5 bases, and 10 bases stayed unmatched. The CDR3 length is 15 residues. Germline V gene lookup returns CDR1 SQVTM and CDR2 ANQGSEA. The CDR3 reads CSALGTGGIDNEQFF. CDR3 DNA sequence: TGCAGCGCCCTCGGGACAGGGGGAATAGACAATGAGCAGTTCTTC.

The rearrangement joins TRBV11-2 to TRBJ2-7, with D perhaps matching TRBD1 (5 bases). The CDR3 is made up of 15 amino acids. Trimming cost V 0 bases and J 4 bases, with 13 bases left between them. Germline loops: CDR1 SGHAT, CDR2 FQNNGV. In DNA form, the CDR3 reads TGTGCCAGCAGCTTAGAGGCAGGGTTGTTTTACGAGCAGTACTTC. It specifies CASSLEAGLFYEQYF.

This clone was seen only once. This chain joins TRBV9 and TRBJ2-7; a weak D match, TRBD2 (5 bases). V shed 0 bases and J shed 2 bases, with 9 bases lying between them. This CDR3 spans 14 amino acids. Germline assignment: CDR1 SGDLS and CDR2 YYNGEE. CDR3 sequence reads: CASSVGAGAYEQYF. CDR3 sequence (DNA): TGTGCCAGCAGCGTAGGGGCCGGGGCCTACGAGCAGTACTTC.

The gene calls are TRBV5-1 and TRBJ2-5, with TRBD2 identical over 12 bases. Trimming took 4 bases from V and 2 from J; bases not matched to a gene: 9. This CDR3 has 17 residues. Germline-derived CDR1 and CDR2 are SGHRS and YFSETQ. CDR3 in amino acids: CASSPLAGGLEQETQYF. CDR3 bases: TGCGCCAGCAGCCCACTAGCGGGGGGCCTCGAACAAGAGACCCAGTACTTC. Full variable domain (rest looked up from reference TRBV5-1 and TRBJ2-5): KAGVTQTPRYLIKTRGQQVTLSCSPISGHRSVSWYQQTPGQGLQFLFEYFSETQRNKGNFPGRFSGRQFSNSRSEMNVSTLELGDSALYLCASSPLAGGLEQETQYFGPGTRLLVL.

The rearrangement links TRBV15 to TRBJ1-1; TRBD1 is a possible D gene (6 bases). CDR1 LNHNV and CDR2 YYDKDF come from the germline V gene (reference sequence). CDR3 length: 17 amino acids. V lost 1 base and J 1 base, leaving 16 bases between the germline ends. CDR3 bases: TGTGCCACCAGCAGAGCAGGGGCCCTAACCAGGAACACTGAAGCTTTCTTT. It encodes CATSRAGALTRNTEAFF.

The genes are TRBV5-1 and TRBJ2-1; no clear D gene. Germline CDR1 SGHRS, CDR2 YFSETQ. The CDR3 contains 12 residues. V was pared by 6 bases and J by 8 bases, with 12 bases between. This chain's CDR3 is CASTSLIYEQFF. The CDR3 DNA follows: TGCGCCAGCACCTCACTTATATATGAGCAGTTCTTC. The full variable domain, its missing parts supplied by reference TRBV5-1 and TRBJ2-1, is KAGVTQTPRYLIKTRGQQVTLSCSPISGHRSVSWYQQTPGQGLQFLFEYFSETQRNKGNFPGRFSGRQFSNSRSEMNVSTLELGDSALYLCASTSLIYEQFFGPGTRLTVL.

V and J are TRBV7-6 and TRBJ2-3; 8 nucleotides align to TRBD2. The junction had 9 bases not matched to a gene; V was cut back by 7 bases and J by 0 bases. This CDR3 contains 16 residues. Germline loops: CDR1 SGHVS, CDR2 FNYEAQ. The CDR3 reads CASNHGGDISTDTQYF. CDR3 coding DNA: TGTGCCAGCAACCACGGGGGGGACATCAGCACAGATACGCAGTATTTT.

This sequence joins TRBV7-9 and TRBJ1-1; D is undetermined. From germline, CDR1 is SEHNR and CDR2 FQNEAQ (reference sequence). The CDR3 has 14 residues. V gave up 7 bases and J gave up 6 bases, with 18 bases separating them. The CDR3 sequence: CASIPPGFGAEAFF. The CDR3 nucleotides are TGTGCCAGCATCCCTCCAGGTTTTGGCGCTGAAGCTTTCTTT.

The chain employs TRBV15 and TRBJ1-5; D is ambiguous. The CDR3 contains 15 residues. Trimming stripped 3 bases from V and 2 bases from J, with 11 bases between. Germline-derived CDR1 and CDR2 are LNHNV and YYDKDF (reference sequence). This chain's CDR3 is CATSRGGLGNQPQHF. The CDR3 DNA is TGTGCCACCAGCAGGGGAGGGCTAGGCAATCAGCCCCAGCATTTT. Full variable domain (outside the CDR3, taken from reference TRBV15 and TRBJ1-5): DAMVIQNPRYQVTQFGKPVTLSCSQTLNHNVMYWYQQKSSQAPKLLFHYYDKDFNNEADTPDNFQSRRPNTSFCFLDIRSPGLGDTAMYLCATSRGGLGNQPQHFGDGTRLSIL.

V gene TRBV4-1 combines with J gene TRBJ1-1; D is unresolved. The CDR3 is 13 amino acids. Germline V lookup: CDR1 MGHRA, CDR2 YSYEKL. V was pared by 0 bases and J by 7 bases, with 9 bases between. The DNA for the CDR3 is TGCGCCAGCAGCCAAGATCGTCCGGGTGAAGCTTTCTTT. Its translation: CASSQDRPGEAFF.

CDR3 in DNA: TGTGCCAGCAGCCCGTCCCTTCGCGGGGGGGCTCTTGCCAAAAACATTCAGTACTTC. Protein product: CASSPSLRGGALAKNIQYF. The V and J genes are TRBV5-6 and TRBJ2-4, with 9 bases aligning to TRBD2. The J segment lost 1 base and the V segment lost 4 bases, leaving 15 bases of the junction unmatched. Germline V gene lookup returns CDR1 SGHDT and CDR2 YYEEEE. CDR3 length: 19 amino acids.

J is TRBJ2-5 and V is TRBV20-1; D not certain. Judging by the DNA end, TRBJ2-7 fits better; the J call may be wrong. The CDR3 consists of 11 residues. Germline-derived CDR1 and CDR2 are DFQATT and SNEGSKA (reference sequence). CDR3 amino acids: CSARSLGEQYF. CDR3 nucleotide sequence: TGCAGTGCCCGCAGCTTGGGCGAGCAGTACTTC.

The chain combines TRBV4-2 with TRBJ1-2; no clear D. Trimming removed 0 bases from V and 6 bases from J, with 14 bases in between. The germline gives CDR1 LGHNA, CDR2 YNFKEQ. CDR3 length: 15 amino acids. This CDR3 reads CASSQDLAGGHGYTF. The CDR3 nucleotides are TGTGCCAGCAGCCAAGATCTGGCAGGAGGCCATGGCTACACCTTC.

The chain is built from TRBV29-1 and TRBJ2-7; 7 nucleotides match TRBD2. The V gene end was trimmed by 2 bases and the J gene end by 0 bases; junction bases not matched to a gene: 7. The CDR3 is 15 residues long. The germline V gene encodes CDR1 SQVTM and CDR2 ANQGSEA. CDR3 residues: CSVETTSQSSYEQYF. In DNA, the CDR3 is TGCAGCGTTGAAACGACTAGCCAGAGCTCCTACGAGCAGTACTTC.

The gene calls are TRBV9 and TRBJ2-1; 9 bases map to TRBD2. Looked up from germline, CDR1 is SGDLS and CDR2 is YYNGEE. The V and J ends lost 5 bases and 1 base, in that order; junction bases with no gene match: 7. CDR3 length: 16 amino acids. The CDR3 DNA is TGTGCCAGCAGATTAGCGGGGGAAAGGTCCTACAATGAGCAGTTCTTC. Translated: CASRLAGERSYNEQFF.

V and J are TRBV7-9 and TRBJ2-2, with 7 bases matching TRBD1. The CDR3 sequence is 14 residues long. With V trimmed by 5 bases and J by 0 bases, 0 bases remained unmatched. Germline assignment: CDR1 SEHNR and CDR2 FQNEAQ (reference sequence). Here the CDR3 DNA reads TGTGCCAGCAGCCAGGGGGCGAACACCGGGGAGCTGTTTTTT. Translating gives CASSQGANTGELFF.

This clone was recorded a few times. The gene calls are TRBV19 and TRBJ1-1, with D possibly being TRBD1 (5 bases). Germline assignment: CDR1 LNHDA and CDR2 SQIVND (reference sequence). The V gene lost 3 bases and the J gene lost 2 bases, with 13 bases spanning the gap. The CDR3 length is 15 residues. CDR3: CASSMGQGGNTEAFF. The CDR3, as DNA: TGTGCCAGTAGTATGGGTCAGGGAGGCAACACTGAAGCTTTCTTT. The full variable domain, rest sourced from reference TRBV19 and TRBJ1-1, is DGGITQSPKYLFRKEGQNVTLSCEQNLNHDAMYWYRQDPGQGLRLIYYSQIVNDFQKGDIAEGYSVSREKKESFPLTVTSAQKNPTAFYLCASSMGQGGNTEAFFGQGTRLTVV.

The CDR3 loop is CAILTADGGYTF. The CDR3 DNA reads TGTGCCATTCTCACTGCGGATGGGGGCTACACCTTC. V gene TRBV10-3 combines with J gene TRBJ1-2; D is unresolved. The V end was cut by 9 bases, the J end by 8 bases, with 16 bases between. The CDR3 extends over 12 amino acids. Germline V lookup: CDR1 ENHRY, CDR2 SYGVKD.

The genes are TRBV19 and TRBJ2-1, with 9 bases fitting TRBD2. The CDR3 runs to 16 residues. Looked up from germline, CDR1 is LNHDA and CDR2 is SQIVND (reference sequence). The trim removed 7 bases at V and 5 bases at J, leaving 12 bases unmatched. CDR3 region: CASTRNSGGSNNEQFF. CDR3 in DNA: TGTGCCAGTACCCGGAATAGCGGGGGAAGTAACAATGAGCAGTTCTTC.

The chain couples TRBV7-2 to TRBJ2-7, with a possible D match to TRBD1 (8 bases). The CDR3 is 18 residues long. Between the trimmed V and J ends, which lost 5 bases and 1 base, there was a span of 24 bases. Germline V CDR1 and CDR2: SGHTA, FQGNSA. The DNA for the CDR3 is TGTGCCAGCAGCGCCACAGGGGGGGGTGGAGTTAGTTCCTACGAGCAGTACTTC. Encoded protein: CASSATGGGGVSSYEQYF.

This clone was seen only once. DNA of the CDR3: TGTGCCTGGGACAGGGTGGGGGATACGCAGTATTTT. Its protein is CAWDRVGDTQYF. The rearrangement uses TRBV30 and TRBJ2-3; 7 positions match TRBD1. Germline CDR1 reads GTSNPN; CDR2 reads SVGIG (reference sequence). V gave up 5 bases and J gave up 6 bases; unmatched junction bases: 5. The CDR3 extends over 12 amino acids.

This chain links TRBV4-1 with TRBJ2-1; 11 positions match TRBD2. The CDR3 consists of 15 residues. Unmatched junction bases numbered 4, after V lost 5 bases and J lost 4 bases. Germline assignment: CDR1 MGHRA and CDR2 YSYEKL. In nucleotides, the CDR3 is TGCGCCAGCAGCGTATTAGCGGGGGGGTACAATGAGCAGTTCTTC. Translated, it gives CASSVLAGGYNEQFF.